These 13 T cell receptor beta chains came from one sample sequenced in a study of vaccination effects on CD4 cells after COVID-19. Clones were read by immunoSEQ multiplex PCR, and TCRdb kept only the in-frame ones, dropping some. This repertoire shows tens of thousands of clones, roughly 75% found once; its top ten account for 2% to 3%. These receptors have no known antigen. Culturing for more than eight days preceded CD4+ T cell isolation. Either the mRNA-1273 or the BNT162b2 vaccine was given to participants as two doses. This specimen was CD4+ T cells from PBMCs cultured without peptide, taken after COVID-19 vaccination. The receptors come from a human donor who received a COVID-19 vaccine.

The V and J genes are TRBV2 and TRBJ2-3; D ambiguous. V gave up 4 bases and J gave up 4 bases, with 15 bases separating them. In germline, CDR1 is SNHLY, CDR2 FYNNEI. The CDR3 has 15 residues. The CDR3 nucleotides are TGTGCCAGCAGTGCGAACGTTAACGCCGCAGATACGCAGTATTTT. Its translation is CASSANVNAADTQYF. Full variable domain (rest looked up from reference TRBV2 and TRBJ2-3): EPEVTQTPSHQVTQMGQEVILRCVPISNHLYFYWYRQILGQKVEFLVSFYNNEISEKSEIFDDQFSVERPDGSNFTLKIRSTKLEDSAMYFCASSANVNAADTQYFGPGTRLTVL.

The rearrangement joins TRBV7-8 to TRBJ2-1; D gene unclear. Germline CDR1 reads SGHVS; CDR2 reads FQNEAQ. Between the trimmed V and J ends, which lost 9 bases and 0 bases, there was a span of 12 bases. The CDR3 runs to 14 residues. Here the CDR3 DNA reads TGTGCCAGTCGACTCTTGAGCTCCTACAATGAGCAGTTCTTC. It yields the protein CASRLLSSYNEQFF.

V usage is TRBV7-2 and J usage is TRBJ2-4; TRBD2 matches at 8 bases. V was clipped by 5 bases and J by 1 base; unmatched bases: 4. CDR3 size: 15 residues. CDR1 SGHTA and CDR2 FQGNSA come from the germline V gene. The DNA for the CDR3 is TGTGCCAGCAGCGGAGGCGGGGGGGCCAAAAACATTCAGTACTTC. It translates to CASSGGGGAKNIQYF.

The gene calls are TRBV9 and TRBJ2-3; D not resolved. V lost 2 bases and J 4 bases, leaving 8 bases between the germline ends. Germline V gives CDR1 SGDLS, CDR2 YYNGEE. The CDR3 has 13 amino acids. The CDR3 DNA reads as TGTGCCAGCAGCGTCTCAGGAGCAGATACGCAGTATTTT. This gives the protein CASSVSGADTQYF.

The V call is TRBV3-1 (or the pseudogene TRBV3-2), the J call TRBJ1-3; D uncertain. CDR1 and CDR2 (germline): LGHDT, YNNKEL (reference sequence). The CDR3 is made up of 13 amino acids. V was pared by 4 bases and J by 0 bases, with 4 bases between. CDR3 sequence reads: CASSLNSGNTIYF. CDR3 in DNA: TGTGCCAGCAGCCTAAACTCTGGAAACACCATATATTTT.

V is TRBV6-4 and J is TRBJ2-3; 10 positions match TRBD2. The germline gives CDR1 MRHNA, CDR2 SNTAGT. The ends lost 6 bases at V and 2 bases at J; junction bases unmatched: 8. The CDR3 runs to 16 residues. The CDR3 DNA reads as TGTGCCAGCAGCAAAAATAGCGGGGGGTTCACAGATACGCAGTATTTT. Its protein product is CASSKNSGGFTDTQYF.

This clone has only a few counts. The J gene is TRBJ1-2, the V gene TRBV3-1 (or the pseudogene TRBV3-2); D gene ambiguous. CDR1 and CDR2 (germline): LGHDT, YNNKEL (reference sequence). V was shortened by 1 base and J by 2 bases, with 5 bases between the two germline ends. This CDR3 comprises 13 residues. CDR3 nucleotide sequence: TGTGCCAGCAGCCAAGGAGTAAACTATGGCTACACCTTC. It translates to CASSQGVNYGYTF.

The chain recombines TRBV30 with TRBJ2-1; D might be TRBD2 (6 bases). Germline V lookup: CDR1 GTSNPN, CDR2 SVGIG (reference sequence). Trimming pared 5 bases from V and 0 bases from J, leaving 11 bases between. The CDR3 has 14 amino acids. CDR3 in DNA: TGTGCCTGGGGGACTCCGGACTCCTACAATGAGCAGTTCTTC. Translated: CAWGTPDSYNEQFF.

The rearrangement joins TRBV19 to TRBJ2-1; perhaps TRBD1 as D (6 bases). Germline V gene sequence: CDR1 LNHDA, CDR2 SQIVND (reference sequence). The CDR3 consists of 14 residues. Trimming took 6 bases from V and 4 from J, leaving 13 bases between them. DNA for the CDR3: TGTGCCAGTAGGAGACGACAGGTGTACAATGAGCAGTTCTTC. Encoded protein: CASRRRQVYNEQFF.

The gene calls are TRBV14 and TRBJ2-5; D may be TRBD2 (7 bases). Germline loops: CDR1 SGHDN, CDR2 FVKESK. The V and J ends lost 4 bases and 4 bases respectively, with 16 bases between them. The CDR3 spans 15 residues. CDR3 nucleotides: TGTGCCAGCAGCCCCCAAAGGGGGGGTACAGAGACCCAGTACTTC. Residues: CASSPQRGGTETQYF.

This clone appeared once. The CDR3 protein is CASSPDRASSYEQYV. The CDR3 DNA reads as TGTGCCAGCAGCCCTGACAGGGCGAGCTCCTACGAGCAGTACGTC. This chain uses TRBV6-2 or TRBV6-3 with TRBJ2-7; 7 nucleotides match TRBD1. The junction had 8 bases not matched to a gene; V was cut back by 6 bases and J by 0 bases. The CDR3 is 15 amino acids. Germline CDR1 is MNHEY and CDR2 is SVGEGT.

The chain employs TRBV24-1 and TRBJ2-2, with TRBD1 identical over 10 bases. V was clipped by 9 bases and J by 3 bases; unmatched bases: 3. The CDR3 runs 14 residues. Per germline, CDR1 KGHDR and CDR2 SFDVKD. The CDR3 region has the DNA TGTGCCACCCGCGGGACAGGGGACACCGGGGAGCTGTTTTTT. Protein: CATRGTGDTGELFF.

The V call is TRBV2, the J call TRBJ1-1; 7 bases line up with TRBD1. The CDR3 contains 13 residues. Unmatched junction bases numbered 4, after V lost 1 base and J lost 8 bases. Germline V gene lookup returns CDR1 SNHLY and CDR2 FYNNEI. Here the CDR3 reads CASSEDRGPEAFF. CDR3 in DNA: TGTGCCAGCAGTGAAGACAGGGGCCCCGAAGCTTTCTTT.